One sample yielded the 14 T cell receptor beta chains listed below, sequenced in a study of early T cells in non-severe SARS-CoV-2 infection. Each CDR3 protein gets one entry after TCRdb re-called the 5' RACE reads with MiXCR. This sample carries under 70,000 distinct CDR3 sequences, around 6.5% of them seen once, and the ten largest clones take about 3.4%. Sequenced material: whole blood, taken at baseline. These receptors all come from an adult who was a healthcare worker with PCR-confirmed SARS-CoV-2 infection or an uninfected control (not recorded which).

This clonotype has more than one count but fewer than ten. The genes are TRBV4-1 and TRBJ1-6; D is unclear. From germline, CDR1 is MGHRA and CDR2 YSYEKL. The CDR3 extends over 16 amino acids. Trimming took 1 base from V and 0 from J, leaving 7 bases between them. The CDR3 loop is CASSQGPSSYNSPLHF. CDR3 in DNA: TGCGCCAGCAGCCAAGGGCCGAGCTCCTATAATTCACCCCTCCACTTT.

As DNA, the CDR3 is TGCAGTGCATGGACTAGCCTTGTCCACGAGCAGTACTTC. Encoded protein: CSAWTSLVHEQYF. V usage is TRBV20-1 and J usage is TRBJ2-7; 8 bases align to TRBD2. Unmatched junction bases numbered 9, after V lost 6 bases and J lost 5 bases. The CDR3 has 13 amino acids. Germline V gene sequence: CDR1 DFQATT, CDR2 SNEGSKA (reference sequence).

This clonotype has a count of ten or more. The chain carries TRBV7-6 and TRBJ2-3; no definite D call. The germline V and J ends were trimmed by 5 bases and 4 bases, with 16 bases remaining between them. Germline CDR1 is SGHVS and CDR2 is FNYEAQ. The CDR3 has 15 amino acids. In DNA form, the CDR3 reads TGTGCCAGCAGCCCCGGGCCGTCGGCTGCAGATACGCAGTATTTT. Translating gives CASSPGPSAADTQYF.

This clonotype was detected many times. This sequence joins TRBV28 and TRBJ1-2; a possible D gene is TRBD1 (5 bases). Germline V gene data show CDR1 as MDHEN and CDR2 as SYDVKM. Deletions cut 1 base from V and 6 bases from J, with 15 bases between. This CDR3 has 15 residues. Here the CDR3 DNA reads TGTGCCAGCAGTTTATTATATCAGGGCATTGATGGCTACACCTTC. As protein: CASSLLYQGIDGYTF.

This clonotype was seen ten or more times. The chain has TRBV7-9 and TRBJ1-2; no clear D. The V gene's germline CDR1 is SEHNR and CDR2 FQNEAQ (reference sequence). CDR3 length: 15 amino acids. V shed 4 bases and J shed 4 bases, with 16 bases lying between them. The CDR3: CASSSGSLRSYGYTF. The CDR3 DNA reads TGTGCCAGCAGCTCCGGGAGTCTTCGAAGCTATGGCTACACCTTC.

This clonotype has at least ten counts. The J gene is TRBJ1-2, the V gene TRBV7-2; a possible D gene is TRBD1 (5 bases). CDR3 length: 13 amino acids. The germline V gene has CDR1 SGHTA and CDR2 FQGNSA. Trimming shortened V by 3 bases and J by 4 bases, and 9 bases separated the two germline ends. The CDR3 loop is CASSLRGPYGYTF. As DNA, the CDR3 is TGTGCCAGCAGCTTGAGGGGTCCCTATGGCTACACCTTC. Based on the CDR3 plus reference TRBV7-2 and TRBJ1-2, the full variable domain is GAGVSQSPSNKVTEKGKDVELRCDPISGHTALYWYRQSLGQGLEFLIYFQGNSAPDKSGLPSDRFSAERTGGSVSTLTIQRTQQEDSAVYLCASSLRGPYGYTFGSGTRLTVV.

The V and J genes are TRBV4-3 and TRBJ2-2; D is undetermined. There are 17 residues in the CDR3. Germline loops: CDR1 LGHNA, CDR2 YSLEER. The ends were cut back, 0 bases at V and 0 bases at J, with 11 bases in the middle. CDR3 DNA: TGCGCCAGCAGCCAAGATCTTAGCAGTACGAACACCGGGGAGCTGTTTTTT. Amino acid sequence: CASSQDLSSTNTGELFF.

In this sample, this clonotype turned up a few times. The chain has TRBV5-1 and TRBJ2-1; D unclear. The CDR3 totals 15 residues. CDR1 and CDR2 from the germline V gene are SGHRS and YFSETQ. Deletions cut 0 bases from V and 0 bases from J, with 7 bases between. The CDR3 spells CASSLGQNSYNEQFF. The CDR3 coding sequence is TGCGCCAGCAGCTTGGGACAAAACTCCTACAATGAGCAGTTCTTC.

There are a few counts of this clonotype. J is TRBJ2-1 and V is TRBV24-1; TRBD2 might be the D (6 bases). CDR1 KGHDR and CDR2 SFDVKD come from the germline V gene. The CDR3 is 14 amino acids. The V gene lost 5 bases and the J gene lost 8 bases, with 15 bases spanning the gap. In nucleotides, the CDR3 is TGTGCCACCAGTGGAGCTCGGGGGATGGATGAGCAGTTCTTC. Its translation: CATSGARGMDEQFF.

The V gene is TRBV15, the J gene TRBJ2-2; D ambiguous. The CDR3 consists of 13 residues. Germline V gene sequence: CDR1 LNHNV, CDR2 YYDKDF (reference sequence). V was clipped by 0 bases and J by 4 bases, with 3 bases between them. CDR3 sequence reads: CATSRELTGELFF. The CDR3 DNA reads TGTGCCACCAGCAGAGAACTCACCGGGGAGCTGTTTTTT. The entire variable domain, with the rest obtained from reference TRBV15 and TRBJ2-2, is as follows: DAMVIQNPRYQVTQFGKPVTLSCSQTLNHNVMYWYQQKSSQAPKLLFHYYDKDFNNEADTPDNFQSRRPNTSFCFLDIRSPGLGDTAMYLCATSRELTGELFFGEGSRLTVL.

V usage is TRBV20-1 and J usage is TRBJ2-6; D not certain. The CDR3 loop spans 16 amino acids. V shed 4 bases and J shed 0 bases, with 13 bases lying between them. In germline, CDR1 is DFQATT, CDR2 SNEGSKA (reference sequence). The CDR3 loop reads CSATDQTVSGANVLTF. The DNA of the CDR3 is TGCAGTGCTACCGACCAGACTGTCTCTGGGGCCAACGTCCTGACTTTC.

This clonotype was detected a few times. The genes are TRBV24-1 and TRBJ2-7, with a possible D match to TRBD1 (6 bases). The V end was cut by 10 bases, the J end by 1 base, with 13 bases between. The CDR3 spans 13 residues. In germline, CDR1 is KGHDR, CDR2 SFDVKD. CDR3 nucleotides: TGTGCCACGGGGGAGCAGGGGTCCTACGAGCAGTACTTC. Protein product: CATGEQGSYEQYF.

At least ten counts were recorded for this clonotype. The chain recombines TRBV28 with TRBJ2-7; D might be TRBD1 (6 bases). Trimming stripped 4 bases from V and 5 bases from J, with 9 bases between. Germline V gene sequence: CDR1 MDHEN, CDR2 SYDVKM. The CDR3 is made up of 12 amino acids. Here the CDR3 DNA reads TGTGCCAGCAGTTCAGGGGTAAACGAGCAGTACTTC. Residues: CASSSGVNEQYF.

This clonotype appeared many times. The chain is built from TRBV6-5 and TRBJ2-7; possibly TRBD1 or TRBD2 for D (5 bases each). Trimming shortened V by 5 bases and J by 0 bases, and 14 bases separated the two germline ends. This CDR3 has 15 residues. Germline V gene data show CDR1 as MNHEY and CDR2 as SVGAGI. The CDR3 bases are TGTGCCAGCAGTAGGGACGAAGACCTCTCCTACGAGCAGTACTTC. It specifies CASSRDEDLSYEQYF.